Listed here are 18 T cell receptor beta chains from one sample, sequenced in a study of CD8 T cells in ankylosing spondylitis. Study conclusions and caveats: Ankylosing spondylitis blood seemed to carry a telltale TCR beta motif made of roughly eight highly homologous variants.

Their antigens remain unidentified. TCRdb fed the 5' RACE reads into MiXCR, producing one record per CDR3 protein. The sample has more than 500,000 distinct CDR3 sequences, roughly 5.3% seen once. Sequenced: blood, either unsorted or a sorted T cell fraction (not recorded which). The origin of the receptors is a male donor with ankylosing spondylitis.

The rearrangement joins TRBV10-3 to TRBJ2-7; D perhaps matches TRBD1 (6 bases). The germline V gene has CDR1 ENHRY and CDR2 SYGVKD. This CDR3 comprises 14 residues. With 4 bases removed from V and 1 base from J, the gap between germline ends came to 11 bases. CDR3 coding DNA: TGTGCCATCAGTGCCCGGGACACTTCCTACGAGCAGTACTTC. It translates to CAISARDTSYEQYF.

This clonotype was counted at least ten times. The J gene is TRBJ2-5, the V gene TRBV7-2; 9 bases map to TRBD2. Germline lookup yields CDR1 SGHTA and CDR2 FQGNSA. The V gene end was trimmed by 4 bases and the J gene end by 5 bases; junction bases not matched to a gene: 8. The length of the CDR3 is 15 residues. The CDR3 DNA is TGTGCCAGCAGCTCACGACTAGCGGCTCGCGAGACCCAGTACTTC. Its protein is CASSSRLAARETQYF.

The table lists this clonotype with many counts. The gene calls are TRBV21-1 and TRBJ2-1; the DNA was not compared with TRBD2, the D call given in the table. TRBV21-1 is tagged as a pseudogene. The CDR3 extends over 17 amino acids. The CDR3 DNA sequence: TGTGCCAGCAGACCTACTAGCGGGAGGCCCTCCTACAATGAGCAGTTCTTC. Translated, it gives CASRPTSGRPSYNEQFF.

Concerning this clonotype: A much larger clone differs from this one at a single base, so this may be a read error. This chain connects TRBV5-1 to TRBJ2-7; D gene unclear. The end of the DNA is better explained by TRBJ2-1, so the J call may be wrong. Looked up from germline, CDR1 is SGHRS and CDR2 is YFSETQ. CDR3 length: 15 residues. The CDR3 DNA follows: TGCGCCAGCAGCTTGGTCAGTAGTCAGCTCTACGAGCAGTTCTTC. Its translation is CASSLVSSQLYEQFF.

In this sample, this clonotype turned up many times. J is TRBJ1-2 and V is TRBV7-9; 9 bases align to TRBD1. The CDR3 consists of 15 residues. Germline CDR1 SEHNR, CDR2 FQNEAQ (reference sequence). Trimming at V came to 5 bases and at J to 4 bases, leaving 8 bases not matched to a gene. The CDR3 DNA is TGTGCCAGCAGCGGCCCCACAGGGGGCGCCTATGGCTACACCTTC. Translated, it gives CASSGPTGGAYGYTF.

This clonotype was counted ten times or more. The chain links TRBV6-4 to TRBJ2-6; possibly TRBD1 for D (6 bases). V lost 8 bases and J 0 bases, leaving 17 bases between the germline ends. The germline CDR1 and CDR2 sequences are MRHNA and SNTAGT. This CDR3 contains 17 residues. CDR3 nucleotide sequence: TGTGCCAGCTCTCGGAGACAGGCGAGCTCTGGGGCCAACGTCCTGACTTTC. It yields the protein CASSRRQASSGANVLTF.

This clonotype was seen at least ten times. The chain joins TRBV29-1 to TRBJ1-1, with D unclear. V was cut by 3 bases and J by 2 bases, with 10 bases left in between. The germline V gene encodes CDR1 SQVTM and CDR2 ANQGSEA. CDR3 length: 13 residues. In nucleotides, the CDR3 is TGCAGCGTTGAGCCCAGGCCCAACACTGAAGCTTTCTTT. It codes for CSVEPRPNTEAFF.

This clonotype was observed many times. The chain recombines TRBV20-1 with TRBJ2-3; a possible D gene is TRBD2 (7 bases). V was pared by 6 bases and J by 6 bases, with 16 bases between. This CDR3 has 13 residues. CDR1 and CDR2 from the germline V gene are DFQATT and SNEGSKA (reference sequence). Written as DNA, the CDR3 is TGCAGTGCCAGTGGGGGGGCGGCTGATACGCAGTATTTT. The encoded protein is CSASGGAADTQYF.

This clonotype was recorded many times. The CDR3 loop is CSTAGGGPYEQYF. The CDR3, as DNA: TGCAGTACAGCAGGGGGTGGCCCCTACGAGCAGTACTTC. The J gene is TRBJ2-7, the V gene TRBV20-1, with TRBD1 identical over 7 bases. J was trimmed by 2 bases and V by 8 bases; bases with no gene match: 9. This CDR3 is built from 13 residues. The germline gives CDR1 DFQATT, CDR2 SNEGSKA (reference sequence).

This clonotype was detected many times. The chain carries TRBV29-1 and TRBJ1-5; D might be TRBD1 (5 bases). V was trimmed by 6 bases and J by 1 base, leaving 13 bases between them. The CDR3 runs to 14 residues. The germline gives CDR1 SQVTM, CDR2 ANQGSEA. DNA for the CDR3: TGCAGCGTCTGGGAAAGGGGAAGCAATCAGCCCCAGCATTTT. It yields the protein CSVWERGSNQPQHF. The full variable domain, its missing parts supplied by reference TRBV29-1 and TRBJ1-5, is SAVISQKPSRDICQRGTSLTIQCQVDSQVTMMFWYRQQPGQSLTLIATANQGSEATYESGFVIDKFPISRPNLTFSTLTVSNMSPEDSSIYLCSVWERGSNQPQHFGDGTRLSIL.

Points on this clonotype: Since a much larger clone is just one base distant, this may be a read error. The rearrangement links TRBV20-1 to TRBJ1-4; no reliable D call. This CDR3 spans 14 amino acids. Germline CDR1 reads DFQATT; CDR2 reads SNEGSKA (reference sequence). The CDR3 loop reads CSAREESTNEKLFF. The CDR3 nucleotides read TGCAGTGCTCGAGAGGAATCAACTAATGAAAAACTGTTTTTT.

This clonotype appeared many times. The chain employs TRBV29-1 and TRBJ2-2; D is possibly TRBD2 (7 bases). The CDR3 runs to 16 residues. Trimming stripped 0 bases from V and 0 bases from J, with 11 bases between. Looked up from germline, CDR1 is SQVTM and CDR2 is ANQGSEA. In nucleotides, the CDR3 is TGCAGCGTTGAAGACGGGGGGACAACGAACACCGGGGAGCTGTTTTTT. It yields the protein CSVEDGGTTNTGELFF.

In this sample, this clonotype turned up many times. The chain links TRBV4-1 to TRBJ1-1, with D hard to call. In germline, CDR1 is MGHRA, CDR2 YSYEKL. The V and J ends lost 1 base and 1 base respectively, with 13 bases between them. The CDR3 spans 16 residues. The CDR3 spells CASSQALEVGNTEAFF. DNA of the CDR3: TGCGCCAGCAGCCAAGCACTGGAAGTGGGGAACACTGAAGCTTTCTTT.

This clonotype was counted between two and nine times. The rearrangement links TRBV2 to TRBJ2-5, with D perhaps being TRBD1 or TRBD2 (5 bases each). Per the germline V gene, CDR1 is SNHLY and CDR2 is FYNNEI. Trimming cost V 6 bases and J 5 bases, with 10 bases left between them. CDR3 length: 12 amino acids. The CDR3 sequence is CASRGPSETQYF. Written as DNA, the CDR3 is TGTGCCAGCAGGGGACCGTCGGAGACCCAGTACTTC.

This clonotype showed up many times. The chain recombines TRBV12-3 or TRBV12-4 with TRBJ2-1, with D perhaps matching TRBD1 (5 bases). Trimming cost V 4 bases and J 8 bases, with 15 bases left between them. The CDR3 runs 14 residues. CDR3 in amino acids: CASSSPGHSDEQFF. The CDR3 region has the DNA TGTGCCAGCAGTTCCCCCGGACATTCGGATGAGCAGTTCTTC.

This clonotype was observed many times. The chain has TRBV20-1 and TRBJ2-5; 8 bases line up with TRBD2. The CDR3 spans 13 residues. The germline V gene has CDR1 DFQATT and CDR2 SNEGSKA (reference sequence). Trimming at V came to 5 bases and at J to 2 bases, leaving 4 bases not matched to a gene. CDR3 in amino acids: CSADGTSQETQYF. CDR3 DNA: TGCAGTGCTGACGGGACTAGTCAAGAGACCCAGTACTTC.

This clonotype was picked up many times. The chain links TRBV5-1 to TRBJ2-1; either TRBD1 or TRBD2 may supply D (5 bases each). CDR1 and CDR2 from the germline V gene are SGHRS and YFSETQ. The V end lost 4 bases, the J end lost 3 bases, and 11 bases lay between the germline ends. The CDR3 loop spans 14 amino acids. The chain's CDR3 is CASSRGTYYNEQFF. Here the CDR3 DNA reads TGCGCCAGCAGCCGTGGGACCTACTACAATGAGCAGTTCTTC.

There are many counts of this clonotype. The genes are TRBV27 and TRBJ2-7; D gene uncertain. The CDR3 covers 13 residues. Per the germline V gene, CDR1 is MNHEY and CDR2 is SMNVEV (reference sequence). The V end was cut by 2 bases, the J end by 3 bases, with 8 bases between. As DNA, the CDR3 is TGTGCCAGCAGTTTAGCTCCGATCTACGAGCAGTACTTC. This gives the protein CASSLAPIYEQYF.